These 20 T cell receptor beta chains were sequenced from one sample in a study of shared clonotypes between healthy human individuals (dated by TCRdb to 2019 to 2021). The library was made by the immunoSEQ multiplex PCR assay. The table was pulled from immuneACCESS by TCRdb, which kept in-frame rearrangements only. Such tables lose some clones; where checked, under half of the loss comes from unresolved V genes, and the rest has no known cause. This sample comprises approximately 810,000 clones, 80% to 95% of them detected only once. The biggest ten clones account for about 25% of the sample. For the CD8 naive samples, CD45RO-negative cells were positively selected for CCR7, yielding a CD45RA+CCR7+ population from which TemRA cells were excluded. Material: naive CD8+ T cells sorted from blood. In the paper's terms, the cell subset or site label means: CD45RA+CCR7+. These TCRs come from a man aged 30-40 years in good health.

The chain employs TRBV2 and TRBJ1-4; 7 nucleotides line up with TRBD1. The CDR3 is 17 residues long. With V trimmed by 1 base and J by 0 bases, 5 bases remained unmatched. CDR1 is SNHLY and CDR2 is FYNNEI in the germline V gene. CDR3 sequence reads: CASSEGRGETTNEKLFF. As DNA, the CDR3 is TGTGCCAGCAGTGAAGGCAGGGGGGAAACAACTAATGAAAAACTGTTTTTT.

The rearrangement joins TRBV25-1 to TRBJ2-1; D perhaps matches TRBD1 (6 bases). Trimming removed 6 bases at V and 3 bases at J, with 15 bases between. The V gene's germline CDR1 is MGHDK and CDR2 SYGVNS. The CDR3 runs 15 residues. The CDR3 spells CASSQGTTDYNEQFF. CDR3 nucleotide sequence: TGTGCCAGCAGCCAGGGGACAACCGACTACAATGAGCAGTTCTTC.

V gene TRBV5-4 combines with J gene TRBJ2-5; D is ambiguous. V was cut by 5 bases and J by 0 bases, with 11 bases left in between. Germline assignment: CDR1 SGHNT and CDR2 YYREEE (reference sequence). CDR3 length: 14 amino acids. Here the CDR3 reads CASSIATDQETQYF. The DNA for the CDR3 is TGTGCCAGCAGTATAGCCACTGACCAAGAGACCCAGTACTTC. The full variable domain, its missing parts supplied by reference TRBV5-4 and TRBJ2-5, is ETGVTQSPTHLIKTRGQQVTLRCSSQSGHNTVSWYQQALGQGPQFIFQYYREEENGRGNFPPRFSGLQFPNYSSELNVNALELDDSALYLCASSIATDQETQYFGPGTRLLVL.

The chain's CDR3 is CASSPPKPGKRELAVEQFF. CDR3 sequence (DNA): TGTGCCAGCTCACCGCCGAAGCCGGGCAAGCGGGAGCTTGCGGTTGAGCAGTTCTTC. The chain couples TRBV18 to TRBJ2-1, with 8 bases aligning to TRBD2. This CDR3 contains 19 residues. The trim removed 3 bases at V and 9 bases at J, leaving 22 bases unmatched. Germline assignment: CDR1 KGHSH and CDR2 LQKENI.

The CDR3: CASSPAGDSSYEQYF. CDR3 DNA sequence: TGCGCCAGCAGCCCAGCGGGCGATAGCTCCTACGAGCAGTACTTC. The chain joins TRBV5-1 to TRBJ2-7; a weak D match, TRBD2 (6 bases). V was pared by 4 bases and J by 0 bases, with 14 bases between. Germline CDR1 and CDR2: SGHRS and YFSETQ. CDR3 size: 15 residues. Full variable domain (missing parts from reference TRBV5-1 and TRBJ2-7): KAGVTQTPRYLIKTRGQQVTLSCSPISGHRSVSWYQQTPGQGLQFLFEYFSETQRNKGNFPGRFSGRQFSNSRSEMNVSTLELGDSALYLCASSPAGDSSYEQYFGPGTRLTVT.

V and J are TRBV4-3 and TRBJ2-1; possible D gene TRBD2, 6 bases. The CDR3 consists of 15 residues. The V gene lost 0 bases and the J gene lost 3 bases, with 9 bases spanning the gap. Germline V CDR1 and CDR2: LGHNA, YSLEER. The CDR3 reads CASSQDSGHYNEQFF. Here the CDR3 DNA reads TGCGCCAGCAGCCAAGATAGCGGACACTACAATGAGCAGTTCTTC.

The table lists this clone with a count of one. Other DNA sequences of this sample code for an identical CDR3. CDR3 region: CASSVAGLAYTGELFF. The CDR3 DNA reads TGTGCCAGCAGCGTAGCGGGACTAGCTTACACCGGGGAGCTGTTTTTT. This sequence joins TRBV9 and TRBJ2-2, with 9 bases fitting TRBD2. Germline values: CDR1 SGDLS, CDR2 YYNGEE. This CDR3 spans 16 amino acids. J was trimmed by 3 bases and V by 0 bases; bases with no gene match: 3. The entire variable domain, with the rest obtained from reference TRBV9 and TRBJ2-2, is as follows: DSGVTQTPKHLITATGQRVTLRCSPRSGDLSVYWYQQSLDQGLQFLIQYYNGEERAKGNILERFSAQQFPDLHSELNLSSLELGDSALYFCASSVAGLAYTGELFFGEGSRLTVL.

The rearrangement uses TRBV7-6 and TRBJ2-7; TRBD2 matches at 8 bases. The CDR3 is 13 amino acids. Germline V gene data show CDR1 as SGHVS and CDR2 as FNYEAQ. J lost 6 bases, V lost 4 bases, and 5 bases had no gene match. CDR3 sequence: CASSWAGGPEQYF. Written as DNA, the CDR3 is TGTGCCAGCAGCTGGGCGGGGGGCCCCGAGCAGTACTTC.

The chain is built from TRBV19 and TRBJ2-1; D not resolved. Looked up from germline, CDR1 is LNHDA and CDR2 is SQIVND (reference sequence). This CDR3 is 15 amino acids long. The V and J ends lost 2 bases and 8 bases respectively, with 16 bases between them. The CDR3 coding sequence is TGTGCCAGTAGTATACACGGCGGATCCAGCGATGAGCAGTTCTTC. Its protein is CASSIHGGSSDEQFF. The full variable domain, with the rest looked up from reference TRBV19 and TRBJ2-1, is DGGITQSPKYLFRKEGQNVTLSCEQNLNHDAMYWYRQDPGQGLRLIYYSQIVNDFQKGDIAEGYSVSREKKESFPLTVTSAQKNPTAFYLCASSIHGGSSDEQFFGPGTRLTVL.

The CDR3 is CASSQAGGTSVAYEQYF. The CDR3 bases are TGTGCCAGCAGTCAGGCCGGTGGGACTAGCGTGGCCTACGAGCAGTACTTC. This chain joins TRBV27 and TRBJ2-7, with 10 bases lining up with TRBD2. The V gene's germline CDR1 is MNHEY and CDR2 SMNVEV (reference sequence). The CDR3 is made up of 17 amino acids. Trimming cost V 5 bases and J 2 bases; bases outside gene matches: 12.

J is TRBJ2-1 and V is TRBV11-2, with 7 bases matching TRBD1. The V segment lost 2 bases and the J segment 10 bases; nucleotides outside the gene matches: 11. CDR3 length: 15 residues. Germline V gives CDR1 SGHAT, CDR2 FQNNGV. CDR3 in amino acids: CASSLRGGDSEEQFF. As DNA, the CDR3 is TGTGCCAGCAGCTTAAGAGGGGGCGACTCTGAGGAGCAGTTCTTC.

The V call is TRBV5-8, the J call TRBJ2-1, with 11 positions matching TRBD2. V gave up 4 bases and J gave up 7 bases; unmatched junction bases: 7. Per germline, CDR1 SGHTS and CDR2 YDEGEE. The CDR3 is 15 amino acids. The CDR3 DNA reads as TGTGCCAGCAGCCTGACTAGCGGGGTGGGGAATGAGCAGTTCTTC. The encoded protein is CASSLTSGVGNEQFF.

V and J are TRBV15 and TRBJ1-2; D is unresolved. The germline V gene encodes CDR1 LNHNV and CDR2 YYDKDF (reference sequence). The ends were cut back, 0 bases at V and 7 bases at J, with 15 bases in the middle. CDR3 length equals 15 residues. The CDR3 bases are TGTGCCACCAGCAGAGATCTACGGGGTGGCGGTGGCTACACCTTC. It is translated as CATSRDLRGGGGYTF.

This CDR3 is CARPTEANYGYTF. The CDR3 DNA follows: TGTGCCAGGCCGACAGAAGCTAACTATGGCTACACCTTC. V and J are TRBV25-1 and TRBJ1-2, with D possibly matching TRBD1 (5 bases). This CDR3 spans 13 amino acids. Trimming pared 9 bases from V and 0 bases from J, leaving 11 bases between. Germline V gene lookup returns CDR1 MGHDK and CDR2 SYGVNS.

This clone was recorded once. The V call is TRBV28, the J call TRBJ1-1, with a weak D call TRBD1 (5 bases). Germline V gene sequence: CDR1 MDHEN, CDR2 SYDVKM. The V and J ends lost 5 bases and 5 bases respectively, with 21 bases between them. The length of the CDR3 is 16 residues. The CDR3 sequence is CASSIVRGAVKTEAFF. In DNA form, the CDR3 reads TGTGCCAGCAGTATCGTCCGCGGGGCTGTAAAAACTGAAGCTTTCTTT.

The chain is built from TRBV25-1 and TRBJ2-1; 10 bases are shared with TRBD1. The length of the CDR3 is 16 residues. V shed 2 bases and J 5 bases; nucleotides not matched to a gene: 6. Germline assignment: CDR1 MGHDK and CDR2 SYGVNS. CDR3 coding DNA: TGTGCCAGCAGTGAAACCGGACAGGGGGACCACAATGAGCAGTTCTTC. Its protein product is CASSETGQGDHNEQFF.

J is TRBJ2-7 and V is TRBV7-2; D not certain. The ends were cut back, 0 bases at V and 4 bases at J, with 10 bases in the middle. CDR1 is SGHTA, CDR2 FQGNSA, per germline. CDR3 length equals 14 residues. CDR3 protein: CASSLAGRDYEQYF. For the CDR3, the DNA is TGTGCCAGCAGCTTAGCTGGCAGAGATTACGAGCAGTACTTC.

This clone was counted once. One end of the junction fails to match germline, which may point to a read error. J is TRBJ1-1 and V is TRBV9; perhaps TRBD1 as D (6 bases). The CDR3 has 13 residues. The germline V gene encodes CDR1 SGDLS and CDR2 YYNGEE. The CDR3 DNA reads TGTGCCAGCAGTAAGCAGGGGAACGCTGAAGCTTTCTTT. Encoded protein: CASSKQGNAEAFF.

The V call is TRBV7-6, the J call TRBJ2-3; no clear D gene. The CDR3 is 14 residues long. Trimming left V 1 base short and J 3 bases short, with 8 bases between. The germline V gene has CDR1 SGHVS and CDR2 FNYEAQ. CDR3 DNA: TGTGCCAGCAGCTTAGTAATCGGAACAGATACGCAGTATTTT. Its translation is CASSLVIGTDTQYF.

In nucleotides, the CDR3 is TGTGCCTGGAGCGAAATAGGGGTATACGAGCAGTACTTC. Its translation is CAWSEIGVYEQYF. The J gene is TRBJ2-7, the V gene TRBV30; maybe TRBD1 (5 bases). Trimming stripped 3 bases from V and 4 bases from J, with 13 bases between. The CDR3 runs to 13 residues. The V gene's germline CDR1 is GTSNPN and CDR2 SVGIG (reference sequence).